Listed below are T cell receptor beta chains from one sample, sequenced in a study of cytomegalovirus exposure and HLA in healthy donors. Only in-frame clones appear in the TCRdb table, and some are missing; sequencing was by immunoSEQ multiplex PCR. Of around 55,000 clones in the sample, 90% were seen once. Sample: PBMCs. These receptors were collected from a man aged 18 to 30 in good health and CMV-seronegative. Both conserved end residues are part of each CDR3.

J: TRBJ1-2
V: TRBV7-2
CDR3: CASSPYVGQDGNYGYTF

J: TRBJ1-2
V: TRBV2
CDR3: CASREDREFNYGYTF

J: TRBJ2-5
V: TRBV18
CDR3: CASSPVQLAEETQYF

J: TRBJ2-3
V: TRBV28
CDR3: CASGSGREWADTQYF

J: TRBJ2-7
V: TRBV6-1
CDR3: CASSVSLAGYEQYF

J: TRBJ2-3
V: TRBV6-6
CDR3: CASTDRVQTDTQYF

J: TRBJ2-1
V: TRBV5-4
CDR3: CASSYFPSGIIGEQFF

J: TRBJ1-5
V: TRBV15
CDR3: CATSRERNQPQHF

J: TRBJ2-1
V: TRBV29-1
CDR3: CSVVTVSYNEQFF

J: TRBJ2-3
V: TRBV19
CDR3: CASRGRQADTQYF

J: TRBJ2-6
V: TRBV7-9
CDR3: CASSSKGGPGANGQTF

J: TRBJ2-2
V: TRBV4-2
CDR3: CASSLLNTGELFF

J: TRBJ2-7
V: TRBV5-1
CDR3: CASSLAGTGEQYF

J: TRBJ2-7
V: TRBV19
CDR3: CASSMGTGTSYEQYF

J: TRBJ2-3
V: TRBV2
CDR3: CASSFGTPSTDTQYF

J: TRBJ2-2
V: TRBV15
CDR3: CATRLGPTGELFF

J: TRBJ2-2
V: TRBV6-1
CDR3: CASSEAGLAFGELFF

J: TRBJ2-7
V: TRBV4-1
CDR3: CASSQVLGQYYEQYF

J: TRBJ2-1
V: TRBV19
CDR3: CASSRSPSWSSYNEQFF

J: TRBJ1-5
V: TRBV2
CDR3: CASSEGRRITRNQPQHF

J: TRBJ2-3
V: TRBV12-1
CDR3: CASSFEEGATTDTQYF

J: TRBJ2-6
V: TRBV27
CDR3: CASSLSISGALSSGANVLTF

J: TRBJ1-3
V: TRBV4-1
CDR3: CASSQLKTGGDTIYF

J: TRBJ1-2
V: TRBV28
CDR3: CASSFGVGGYTF

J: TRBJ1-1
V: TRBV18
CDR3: CASSPQGLNTEAFF

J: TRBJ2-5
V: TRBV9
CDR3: CASSGTGGVETQYF

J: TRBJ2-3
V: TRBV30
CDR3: CAWSVGGMRTDTQYF

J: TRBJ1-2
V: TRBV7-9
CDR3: CASSTGQGVFDYGYTF

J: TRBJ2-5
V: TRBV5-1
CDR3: CASSLGLHQETQYF

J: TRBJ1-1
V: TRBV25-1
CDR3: CASSESGQNTEAFF

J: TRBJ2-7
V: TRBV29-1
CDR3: CSVGTGSSYEQYF

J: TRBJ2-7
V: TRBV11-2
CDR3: CASSFVAGGSTYEQYF

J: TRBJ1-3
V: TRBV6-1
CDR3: CASTVRPSSGNTIYF

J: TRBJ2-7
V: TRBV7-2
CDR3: CASSLGDRVHEQYF

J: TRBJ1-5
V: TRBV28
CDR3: CASSQDSNQPQHF

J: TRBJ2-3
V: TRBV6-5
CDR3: CASSHTDTQYF

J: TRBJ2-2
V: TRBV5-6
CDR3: CASSLLRGTLVDGELFF

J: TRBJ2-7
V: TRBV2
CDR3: CASSRTGVSYEQYF

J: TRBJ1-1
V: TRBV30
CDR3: CAWTPLGQGNTEAFF

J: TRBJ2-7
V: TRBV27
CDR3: CASSLSSGTYEQYF